The 5 T cell receptor beta chains presented below share a single source sample, sequenced in a study of cytomegalovirus exposure and HLA in healthy donors (dated by TCRdb to about 2017). Receptor amplification or capture employed the immunoSEQ multiplex PCR assay. For the multiplex PCR, a mixture combining 60 forward primers for TCR Vbeta segments and 13 reverse primers for TCR Jbeta segments was used. TCRdb provides this immuneACCESS table in a form limited to in-frame rearrangements. Some clones are lacking; in checked studies, under half of them reflect an unresolved V gene, and why the rest are absent is not known. The sample table holds roughly 150,000 clones, of which around 80% were seen once. The ten largest clones represent 13% to 15% of the sample. Sequencing was carried out using PBMCs. The receptors were sampled from a woman aged 35 to 49 in good health and CMV-seronegative.

V is TRBV5-6 and J is TRBJ1-5; tentatively, D is TRBD1 (5 bases). The germline gives CDR1 SGHDT, CDR2 YYEEEE. Trimming took off 0 bases at V and 0 bases at J, with 10 bases between the two ends. The CDR3 covers 16 residues. CDR3: CASSLGGGYSNQPQHF. In nucleotides, the CDR3 is TGTGCCAGCAGCTTGGGCGGGGGATATAGCAATCAGCCCCAGCATTTT.

This rearrangement joins TRBV9 to TRBJ2-3, with D possibly matching TRBD1 (6 bases). The CDR3 covers 15 residues. The germline V gene encodes CDR1 SGDLS and CDR2 YYNGEE. Trimming removed 0 bases at V and 2 bases at J, with 10 bases between. In DNA form, the CDR3 reads TGTGCCAGCAGCGTAGCTACAGGGACCACAGATACGCAGTATTTT. Its translation: CASSVATGTTDTQYF.

The rearrangement links TRBV4-2 to TRBJ2-2; 7 bases align to TRBD1. CDR3 length: 16 residues. The germline CDR1 and CDR2 sequences are LGHNA and YNFKEQ. The V gene end was trimmed by 0 bases and the J gene end by 4 bases; junction bases not matched to a gene: 5. Here the CDR3 DNA reads TGTGCCAGCAGCCAAGACGGGACAGAGAGCACCGGGGAGCTGTTTTTT. It specifies CASSQDGTESTGELFF.

The rearrangement uses TRBV4-3 and TRBJ2-7; 7 nucleotides align to TRBD2. V was clipped by 4 bases and J by 5 bases; unmatched bases: 14. From germline, CDR1 is LGHNA and CDR2 YSLEER. The CDR3 contains 16 residues. CDR3 nucleotides: TGCGCCAGCAGCCGAGGGTGGGAGGGGAGGCCGGACGAGCAGTACTTC. The encoded protein is CASSRGWEGRPDEQYF.

This sequence joins TRBV27 and TRBJ2-5; 10 nucleotides line up with TRBD1. The assigned J gene may be wrong: the sequence end matches TRBJ2-7 better. The CDR3 contains 15 residues. The germline CDR1 and CDR2 sequences are MNHEY and SMNVEV (reference sequence). CDR3 amino acids: CASSARQGAAYEQYF. CDR3 DNA: TGTGCCAGCAGTGCAAGACAGGGGGCAGCCTACGAGCAGTACTTC.